What follows are 31 T cell receptor beta chains derived from one specimen sequenced in a study of B cell selection in AIRE deficiency. Some clones are missing from TCRdb's copy, which holds only in-frame ones; the method was immunoSEQ multiplex PCR. The table shows about 24,000 clones, with around 95% occurring only once. Sorting defined conventional CD4 T cells as CD4+CD127+. The sequencing sample was made of CD4+CD127+ conventional T cells sorted from PBMCs. The receptors were gathered from a human donor in good health.

This sequence joins TRBV27 and TRBJ1-6, with D unresolved. This CDR3 spans 15 amino acids. V was cut by 5 bases and J by 7 bases, with 15 bases left in between. Germline CDR1 and CDR2: MNHEY and SMNVEV (reference sequence). CDR3 DNA sequence: TGTGCCAGCAGTCCCCTCAACGGGGTAAATTCACCCCTCCACTTT. This encodes CASSPLNGVNSPLHF.

This clone was detected only once. This rearrangement joins TRBV29-1 to TRBJ1-1, with 8 bases aligning to TRBD1. Germline lookup yields CDR1 SQVTM and CDR2 ANQGSEA. V was clipped by 8 bases and J by 5 bases; unmatched bases: 4. The CDR3 contains 11 residues. In DNA form, the CDR3 reads TGCAGCTTTCGACAGGGGACTGAAGCTTTCTTT. It specifies CSFRQGTEAFF.

J is TRBJ2-1 and V is TRBV11-2; possible D gene TRBD2, 7 bases. Germline loops: CDR1 SGHAT, CDR2 FQNNGV. This CDR3 is built from 19 residues. V was clipped by 1 base and J by 4 bases, with 23 bases between them. The CDR3 sequence: CASSLGSLGGEQSYNEQFF. The DNA of the CDR3 is TGTGCCAGCAGCTTAGGCAGCTTAGGGGGGGAACAGTCGTACAATGAGCAGTTCTTC.

The V gene is TRBV7-2, the J gene TRBJ2-3, with D perhaps being TRBD1 or TRBD2 (5 bases each). Germline CDR1 and CDR2: SGHTA and FQGNSA. The CDR3 is made up of 14 amino acids. Trimming cost V 1 base and J 4 bases, with 9 bases left between them. CDR3 in DNA: TGTGCCAGCAGCTTAGGGGGGTTCGCAGATACGCAGTATTTT. Its protein is CASSLGGFADTQYF.

The chain recombines TRBV29-1 with TRBJ2-3; D gene unclear. The CDR3 totals 13 residues. CDR1 SQVTM and CDR2 ANQGSEA come from the germline V gene. V was clipped by 5 bases and J by 4 bases, with 13 bases between them. The CDR3 nucleotides are TGCAGCGTTTCGGGCTCCTGGGCAGATACGCAGTATTTT. It encodes CSVSGSWADTQYF.

This sequence joins TRBV2 and TRBJ2-1, with 8 nucleotides matching TRBD2. There are 13 residues in the CDR3. CDR1 is SNHLY, CDR2 FYNNEI, per germline. V shed 8 bases and J 10 bases; nucleotides not matched to a gene: 10. The CDR3 is CASGSGALGEQFF. The CDR3 nucleotides are TGTGCCAGCGGTAGCGGGGCCCTCGGGGAGCAGTTCTTC.

CDR3 residues: CASSFSGQTYGYTF. CDR3 DNA sequence: TGTGCCAGCAGTTTTTCGGGACAGACCTATGGCTACACCTTC. V gene TRBV28 combines with J gene TRBJ1-2, with TRBD1 matching 7 bases. The CDR3 is 14 amino acids. V lost 3 bases and J lost 4; bases outside the gene matches: 5. The germline V gene encodes CDR1 MDHEN and CDR2 SYDVKM.

This chain joins TRBV5-1 and TRBJ2-3, with 15 bases fitting TRBD2. Germline trimming cut 4 bases from V and 5 bases from J; bases unmatched to any gene: 5. In germline, CDR1 is SGHRS, CDR2 YFSETQ. This CDR3 spans 16 amino acids. The CDR3 bases are TGCGCCAGCAGCCGAGGACTAGCGGGAGGGCAAGATACGCAGTATTTT. It encodes CASSRGLAGGQDTQYF. Looking up the rest from reference TRBV5-1 and TRBJ2-3 gives the full variable domain: KAGVTQTPRYLIKTRGQQVTLSCSPISGHRSVSWYQQTPGQGLQFLFEYFSETQRNKGNFPGRFSGRQFSNSRSEMNVSTLELGDSALYLCASSRGLAGGQDTQYFGPGTRLTVL.

J is TRBJ2-3 and V is TRBV27, with D unclear. Germline values: CDR1 MNHEY, CDR2 SMNVEV (reference sequence). V dropped 5 bases and J dropped 2 bases, with 8 bases sitting between them. The CDR3 is made up of 13 amino acids. CDR3 nucleotides: TGTGCCAGCAGTAGATCCGCCACAGATACGCAGTATTTT. Its protein is CASSRSATDTQYF.

The chain has TRBV18 and TRBJ1-3, with 7 bases aligning to TRBD1. Germline-derived CDR1 and CDR2 are KGHSH and LQKENI. The length of the CDR3 is 16 residues. The V segment lost 3 bases and the J segment 0 bases; nucleotides outside the gene matches: 5. CDR3 sequence: CASSPTGPSSGNTIYF. CDR3 in DNA: TGTGCCAGCTCACCGACAGGGCCCAGCTCTGGAAACACCATATATTTT.

The chain recombines TRBV5-1 with TRBJ2-7, with TRBD2 identical over 15 bases. Germline V gives CDR1 SGHRS, CDR2 YFSETQ. The CDR3 is 18 amino acids. J was trimmed by 0 bases and V by 4 bases; bases with no gene match: 8. For the CDR3, the DNA is TGCGCCAGCAGCGGAAGGACTAGCGGGAGGGCCAGCTCCTACGAGCAGTACTTC. Its translation is CASSGRTSGRASSYEQYF. Based on the CDR3 plus reference TRBV5-1 and TRBJ2-7, the full variable domain is KAGVTQTPRYLIKTRGQQVTLSCSPISGHRSVSWYQQTPGQGLQFLFEYFSETQRNKGNFPGRFSGRQFSNSRSEMNVSTLELGDSALYLCASSGRTSGRASSYEQYFGPGTRLTVT.

The V and J genes are TRBV6-1 and TRBJ2-5; D is perhaps TRBD2 (6 bases). Trimming stripped 8 bases from V and 7 bases from J, with 17 bases between. Germline V gives CDR1 MNHNS, CDR2 SASEGT. CDR3 length: 13 residues. The CDR3 loop reads CASSPLAPGTQYF. In DNA, the CDR3 is TGTGCCAGCTCCCCCCTAGCGCCCGGGACCCAGTACTTC.

The chain uses TRBV7-8 and TRBJ1-1; D is uncertain. V lost 1 base to trimming and J lost 0 bases, with 0 bases between them. Germline CDR1 and CDR2: SGHVS and FQNEAQ. The CDR3 covers 12 residues. This CDR3 reads CASSLVNTEAFF. For the CDR3, the DNA is TGTGCCAGCAGCTTAGTGAACACTGAAGCTTTCTTT. Drawing the rest from reference TRBV7-8 and TRBJ1-1, the complete variable domain is GAGVSQSPRYKVAKRGQDVALRCDPISGHVSLFWYQQALGQGPEFLTYFQNEAQLDKSGLPSDRFFAERPEGSVSTLKIQRTQQEDSAVYLCASSLVNTEAFFGQGTRLTVV.

This clone showed up just once. V is TRBV4-3 and J is TRBJ2-3; 11 bases match TRBD2. Germline V gene sequence: CDR1 LGHNA, CDR2 YSLEER. This CDR3 is 15 amino acids long. The CDR3 coding sequence is TGCGCGATAGCGGGAGGGCCTGAGGGCACAGATACGCAGTATTTT. This codes for CAIAGGPEGTDTQYF.

The chain couples TRBV30 to TRBJ1-1, with a weak D call TRBD1 (6 bases). CDR1 is GTSNPN, CDR2 SVGIG, per germline (reference sequence). V was clipped by 5 bases and J by 2 bases, with 12 bases between them. This CDR3 contains 13 residues. The CDR3 region has the DNA TGTGCCTGGGGGGGACAAACTAACACTGAAGCTTTCTTT. It yields the protein CAWGGQTNTEAFF.

This rearrangement joins TRBV27 to TRBJ2-7, with TRBD2 identical over 7 bases. The CDR3 is 16 residues long. CDR1 and CDR2 (germline): MNHEY, SMNVEV (reference sequence). Trimming took 3 bases from V and 1 from J; bases not matched to a gene: 9. The CDR3 sequence: CASSLGRVSLSYEQYF. The CDR3 DNA reads as TGTGCCAGCAGTTTGGGGAGGGTCTCTTTATCCTACGAGCAGTACTTC.

The rearrangement uses TRBV4-2 and TRBJ2-1; perhaps TRBD1 as D (6 bases). V lost 4 bases and J lost 6, with 13 bases in between. Germline V gives CDR1 LGHNA, CDR2 YNFKEQ. CDR3 size: 14 residues. The chain's CDR3 is CASSPHTRGNEQFF. The CDR3 DNA follows: TGTGCCAGCAGCCCACACACCAGGGGCAATGAGCAGTTCTTC.

The chain joins TRBV30 to TRBJ1-6; D uncertain. The CDR3 is 12 amino acids. CDR1 is GTSNPN, CDR2 SVGIG, per germline (reference sequence). Trimming removed 1 base from V and 10 bases from J, with 8 bases in between. CDR3 amino acids: CAWSEVGSPLHF. CDR3 nucleotides: TGTGCCTGGAGTGAGGTCGGATCACCCCTCCACTTT.

This sequence joins TRBV7-2 and TRBJ2-7; tentatively, D is TRBD2 (5 bases). CDR1 is SGHTA and CDR2 is FQGNSA in the germline V gene. CDR3 length: 14 amino acids. With 5 bases removed from V and 0 bases from J, the gap between germline ends came to 11 bases. CDR3 coding DNA: TGTGCCAGCAGCCCCCGACTAAGCTCCTACGAGCAGTACTTC. Translated: CASSPRLSSYEQYF.

The chain joins TRBV28 to TRBJ1-2; D unresolved. Germline loops: CDR1 MDHEN, CDR2 SYDVKM. V lost 5 bases, J lost 7 bases, and 11 bases lay in between. The CDR3 runs 12 residues. CDR3 nucleotide sequence: TGTGCCAGCAGTCCCCAGGCGGGTGGCTACACCTTC. Protein: CASSPQAGGYTF.

The rearrangement uses TRBV6-5 and TRBJ1-6, with a weak D call TRBD1 (5 bases). V was clipped by 6 bases and J by 8 bases, with 14 bases between them. The germline CDR1 and CDR2 sequences are MNHEY and SVGAGI. The CDR3 consists of 14 residues. CDR3 DNA: TGTGCCAGCAGGGACAAAGACAGATATTCACCCCTCCACTTT. This sequence encodes CASRDKDRYSPLHF.

The chain combines TRBV11-3 with TRBJ1-3; 7 bases align to TRBD1. The CDR3 sequence is 18 residues long. V trimming: 6 bases; J trimming: 0 bases; junction bases outside the gene matches: 14. Germline CDR1 and CDR2: SGHNT and YENEEA. In DNA, the CDR3 is TGTGCCAGCAGACCGGAGGGGGCAATTGACCTCTCTGGAAACACCATATATTTT. It encodes CASRPEGAIDLSGNTIYF.

In this sample, this clone turned up once. The chain uses TRBV4-2 and TRBJ1-2; TRBD1 matches at 12 bases. Germline V gene sequence: CDR1 LGHNA, CDR2 YNFKEQ. The CDR3 has 14 residues. The V and J ends lost 5 bases and 13 bases, in that order; junction bases with no gene match: 11. CDR3 nucleotides: TGTGCCAGCAGCTTCCGGGACAGGGGGCGACGAATCACCTTC. Translated: CASSFRDRGRRITF.

The J gene is TRBJ1-1, the V gene TRBV6-5, with TRBD1 matching 8 bases. The V segment lost 0 bases and the J segment 5 bases; nucleotides outside the gene matches: 5. CDR1 and CDR2 (germline): MNHEY, SVGAGI. This CDR3 contains 15 residues. The CDR3 sequence is CASSYSGTGRTEAFF. CDR3 bases: TGTGCCAGCAGTTACTCGGGGACAGGACGGACTGAAGCTTTCTTT.

The rearrangement uses TRBV28 and TRBJ2-7, with TRBD1 identical over 7 bases. Trimming removed 4 bases from V and 7 bases from J; junction bases left unmatched: 7. The CDR3 has 13 amino acids. The germline V gene has CDR1 MDHEN and CDR2 SYDVKM. The CDR3 bases are TGTGCCAGCAGTTCCGGGGACAGAGGAGAGCAGTACTTC. It codes for CASSSGDRGEQYF.

The CDR3 DNA is TGTGCCAGCAGCCCAGGACAGGGGGATCAGCCCCAGCATTTT. It codes for CASSPGQGDQPQHF. The chain combines TRBV7-9 with TRBJ1-5; TRBD1 aligns across 10 bases. Germline CDR1 and CDR2: SEHNR and FQNEAQ (reference sequence). The CDR3 loop spans 14 amino acids. Germline trimming cut 5 bases from V and 5 bases from J; bases unmatched to any gene: 3.

V and J are TRBV19 and TRBJ2-5, with D unclear. The CDR3 has 13 residues. Trimming left V 5 bases short and J 5 bases short, with 12 bases between. Germline V gene sequence: CDR1 LNHDA, CDR2 SQIVND (reference sequence). CDR3 in amino acids: CASSLQIDETQYF. In DNA form, the CDR3 reads TGTGCCAGTAGTCTTCAGATAGATGAGACCCAGTACTTC.

This chain links TRBV4-2 with TRBJ2-4; no clear D gene. V lost 4 bases and J 0 bases, leaving 7 bases between the germline ends. Germline CDR1 reads LGHNA; CDR2 reads YNFKEQ. The CDR3 consists of 14 residues. CDR3 DNA: TGTGCCAGCAGCCGGAGTCAAGCCAAAAACATTCAGTACTTC. Protein: CASSRSQAKNIQYF.

The J gene is TRBJ2-1, the V gene TRBV7-2, with D hard to call. The germline V gene encodes CDR1 SGHTA and CDR2 FQGNSA. Trimming pared 6 bases from V and 7 bases from J, leaving 10 bases between. The CDR3 runs to 12 residues. CDR3 protein: CASRLTQNEQFF. The CDR3 DNA reads as TGTGCCAGCAGACTTACGCAGAATGAGCAGTTCTTC.

The rearrangement links TRBV21-1 to TRBJ1-3. TRBV21-1 constitutes a pseudogene. The CDR3 runs to 12 residues. The CDR3: CASSKAGNTIYF. CDR3 nucleotide sequence: TGTGCCAGCAGCAAAGCAGGAAACACCATATATTTT.

The chain employs TRBV2 and TRBJ2-6; TRBD1 aligns across 9 bases. Trimming took 9 bases from V and 0 from J; bases not matched to a gene: 9. From germline, CDR1 is SNHLY and CDR2 FYNNEI. The CDR3 has 17 amino acids. The CDR3 loop is CARYGTGIFSGANVLTF. The CDR3 DNA is TGTGCCAGATATGGGACAGGGATTTTCTCTGGGGCCAACGTCCTGACTTTC.